This T cell receptor beta chain was found in a study of blood T cell repertoires in COVID-19. CDR3 length: 17 amino acids. Trimming took off 0 bases at V and 2 bases at J, with 18 bases between the two ends. As processed by the authors: Researchers report that nucleated cell counts were estimated from reference gene primer amplification. TCRdb's table, derived via immunoSEQ multiplex PCR, lists solely in-frame clones and lacks some. The D gene and trimming were derived from the DNA, and the V and J assignments and clone size from that table. The table lists about 190,000 clones, around 84% of them singletons.

This sequence joins TRBV5-3 and TRBJ2-7; perhaps TRBD1 as D (5 bases). TRBV5-3 is an ORF, and what it does is uncertain. The sequence was collected from a man aged 25-40 years with active or convalescent COVID-19. Sequencing was carried out using peripheral blood. The CDR3, as DNA: TGTGCCAGAAGCTTGGTTCTTCTCCCAGGGCTACCCTACGAGCAGTACTTC. Amino acids: CARSLVLLPGLPYEQYF.